This T cell receptor beta chain was retrieved from a study of shared clonotypes between healthy human individuals. Study-level background: Each donor's CD4 naive and CD4 memory cells filled three plates apiece, CD8 naive two, and CD8 memory one. Findings and limits, study-wide: The naive CD4 repertoires of several donors were compared, and around 5% of clonotypes were shared. A reduction in generation probabilities was seen for non-shared clonotypes relative to those shared by all four donors.

Participating donors were healthy, HIV-negative adults free of recent acute infections or vaccinations. As to this clone: What it recognizes is unknown.

TCRdb's table, derived via immunoSEQ multiplex PCR, lists solely in-frame clones and lacks some. The table shows about 330,000 clones, with around 74% occurring only once. The specimen sequenced was memory CD4+ T cells sorted from blood. The subset was: CD45RA-negative fraction. The TCR sequence derives from a man between 25 and 39 years old in good health.

The CDR3 sequence: CASSLMTGRSYEQYF. The CDR3 bases are TGCGCCAGCAGCTTGATGACAGGCCGATCCTACGAGCAGTACTTC. The rearrangement uses TRBV5-1 and TRBJ2-7, with a tentative D call TRBD1 (6 bases). CDR1 and CDR2 from the germline V gene are SGHRS and YFSETQ. V lost 1 base, J lost 1 base, and 12 bases lay in between. This CDR3 is built from 15 residues.